This passage covers 11 T cell receptor beta chains from one sample sequenced in a study of T cells in Graves' hyperthyroidism and ophthalmopathy. From RNA transcripts, TCR beta CDR3 regions were amplified. With the HTBI primer set, the TCR CDR3 went through a first round of RT-PCR. Via MiXCR, TCRdb re-called the multiplex PCR reads, giving one row per CDR3 protein. The repertoire consists of hundreds of thousands of distinct CDR3 sequences, with around a quarter occurring once and the leading ten covering approximately 10%. Sequencing input: blood. These receptors all stem from a woman younger than 45 with Graves' ophthalmopathy.

This clonotype came up many times. This chain connects TRBV28 to TRBJ1-1; 8 bases match TRBD1. The V gene end was trimmed by 7 bases and the J gene end by 5 bases; junction bases not matched to a gene: 6. Germline values: CDR1 MDHEN, CDR2 SYDVKM. The CDR3 has 13 amino acids. The CDR3 sequence is CASIPGGATEAFF. CDR3 nucleotides: TGTGCCAGCATCCCAGGGGGCGCGACTGAAGCTTTCTTT.

This clonotype came up many times. The chain combines TRBV6-5 with TRBJ1-3; tentative D call: TRBD1 (5 bases). This CDR3 comprises 14 residues. CDR1 and CDR2 (germline): MNHEY, SVGAGI. Trimming left V 10 bases short and J 0 bases short, with 13 bases between. CDR3 sequence reads: CATGTANSGNTIYF. CDR3 in DNA: TGTGCCACCGGGACGGCCAACTCTGGAAACACCATATATTTT.

This clonotype occurred many times. The chain recombines TRBV25-1 with TRBJ2-7; 10 bases are shared with TRBD1. CDR3 length equals 15 residues. The V segment lost 7 bases and the J segment 5 bases; nucleotides outside the gene matches: 11. Germline CDR1 is MGHDK and CDR2 is SYGVNS. As DNA, the CDR3 is TGTGCCAGCACGCCCCTGGGACAGGGGCGAGACGAGCAGTACTTC. Protein sequence: CASTPLGQGRDEQYF.

This clonotype was observed many times. Germline and junction disagree at one end, which may indicate a read error. The J gene is TRBJ2-2, the V gene TRBV5-1; possibly TRBD1 or TRBD2 for D (5 bases each). Germline V CDR1 and CDR2: SGHRS, YFSETQ. The CDR3 has 15 residues. CDR3: CASSLGTTNTGELFF. CDR3 DNA: TGTGCCAGCAGTTTGGGGACCACGAACACCGGGGAGCTGTTTTTT.

This chain links TRBV5-1 with TRBJ1-2; D is unresolved. V shed 4 bases and J shed 3 bases, with 16 bases lying between them. This CDR3 comprises 15 residues. Germline values: CDR1 SGHRS, CDR2 YFSETQ. CDR3 in amino acids: CASSPGMGIYYGYTF. CDR3 sequence (DNA): TGCGCCAGCAGCCCCGGAATGGGCATTTACTATGGCTACACCTTC.

This clonotype was recorded at least ten times. The CDR3 here is CASSPQTVYQETQYF. For the CDR3, the DNA is TGTGCCAGCAGCCCACAGACAGTGTACCAAGAGACCCAGTACTTC. The chain has TRBV7-9 and TRBJ2-5; D possibly corresponds to TRBD1 (5 bases). CDR1 is SEHNR and CDR2 is FQNEAQ in the germline V gene (reference sequence). There are 15 residues in the CDR3. V lost 5 bases to trimming and J lost 0 bases, with 13 bases between them.

There are many counts of this clonotype. This chain connects TRBV5-6 to TRBJ2-4, with TRBD2 matching over 7 bases. Germline-derived CDR1 and CDR2 are SGHDT and YYEEEE. The CDR3 is 14 amino acids. V lost 0 bases and J lost 9; bases outside the gene matches: 6. In DNA, the CDR3 is TGTGCCAGCAGCTTGGCCCCGACTAGCCTCATTCAGTACTTC. The encoded protein is CASSLAPTSLIQYF.

There are a few counts of this clonotype. The chain carries TRBV12-3 or TRBV12-4 and TRBJ2-2; TRBD2 is a possible D gene (7 bases). CDR3 length: 16 amino acids. V was trimmed by 5 bases and J by 4 bases, leaving 17 bases between them. The CDR3 coding sequence is TGTGCCAGCAGTCTGCCTAGCGGAGGGGGCACCGGGGAGCTGTTTTTT. This sequence encodes CASSLPSGGGTGELFF.

The chain joins TRBV6-2 or TRBV6-3 to TRBJ1-5; TRBD1 is a possible D gene (6 bases). The V gene lost 3 bases and the J gene lost 10 bases, with 25 bases spanning the gap. Germline assignment: CDR1 MNHEY and CDR2 SVGEGT. The CDR3 loop spans 17 amino acids. The DNA of the CDR3 is TGTGCCAGCAGTTATACACAGGGTGAAACCGTCCACAAACCCCAGCATTTT. This gives the protein CASSYTQGETVHKPQHF.

This clonotype was seen many times. The chain links TRBV6-5 to TRBJ2-7, with TRBD2 identical over 7 bases. Germline CDR1 is MNHEY and CDR2 is SVGAGI. V dropped 2 bases and J dropped 6; count of bases not matched to a gene: 4. The CDR3 extends over 13 amino acids. The CDR3 reads CASSYTREGEQYF. The CDR3 nucleotides read TGTGCCAGCAGTTACACTAGGGAGGGCGAGCAGTACTTC.

There are many counts of this clonotype. In nucleotides, the CDR3 is TGTGCCAGCAGTGGCTCCTTAGAGACCCAGTACTTC. Translating it yields CASSGSLETQYF. V usage is TRBV28 and J usage is TRBJ2-5; D is undetermined. The CDR3 has 12 amino acids. The V gene lost 5 bases and the J gene lost 4 bases, with 8 bases spanning the gap. The germline V gene encodes CDR1 MDHEN and CDR2 SYDVKM.